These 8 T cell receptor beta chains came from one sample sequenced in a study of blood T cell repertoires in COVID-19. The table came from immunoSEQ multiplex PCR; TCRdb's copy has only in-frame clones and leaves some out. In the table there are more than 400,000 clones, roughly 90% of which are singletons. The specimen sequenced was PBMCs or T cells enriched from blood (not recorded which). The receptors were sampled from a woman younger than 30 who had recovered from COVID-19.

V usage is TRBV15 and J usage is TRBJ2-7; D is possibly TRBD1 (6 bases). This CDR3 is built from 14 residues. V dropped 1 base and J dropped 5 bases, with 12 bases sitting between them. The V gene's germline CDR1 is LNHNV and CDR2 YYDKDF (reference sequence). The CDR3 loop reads CATSRGLKGDEQYF. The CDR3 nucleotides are TGTGCCACCAGCAGAGGTTTGAAGGGGGACGAGCAGTACTTC.

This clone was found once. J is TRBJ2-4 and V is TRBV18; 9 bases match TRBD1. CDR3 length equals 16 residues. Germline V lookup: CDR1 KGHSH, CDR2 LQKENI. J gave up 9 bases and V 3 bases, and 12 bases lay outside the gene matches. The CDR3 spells CASSPATGGAGAIQYF. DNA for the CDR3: TGTGCCAGCTCACCGGCTACAGGGGGCGCGGGGGCCATTCAGTACTTC.

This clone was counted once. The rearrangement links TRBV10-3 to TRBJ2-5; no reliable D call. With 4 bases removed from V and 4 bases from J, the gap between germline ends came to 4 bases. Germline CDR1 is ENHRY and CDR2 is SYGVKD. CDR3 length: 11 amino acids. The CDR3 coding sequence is TGTGCCATCAGTGGCGGAGAGACCCAGTACTTC. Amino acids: CAISGGETQYF.

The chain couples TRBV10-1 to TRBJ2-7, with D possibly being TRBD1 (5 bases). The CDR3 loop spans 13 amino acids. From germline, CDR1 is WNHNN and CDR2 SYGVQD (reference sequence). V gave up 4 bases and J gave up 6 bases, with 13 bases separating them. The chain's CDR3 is CASSGRKGAEQYF. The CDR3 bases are TGCGCCAGCAGTGGCAGGAAAGGGGCCGAGCAGTACTTC.

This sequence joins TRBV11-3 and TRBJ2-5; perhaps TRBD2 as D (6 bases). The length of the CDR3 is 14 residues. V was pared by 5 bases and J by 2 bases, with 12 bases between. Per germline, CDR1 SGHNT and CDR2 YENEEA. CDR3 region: CASSVGGEQETQYF. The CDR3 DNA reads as TGTGCCAGCAGCGTGGGCGGGGAACAAGAGACCCAGTACTTC.

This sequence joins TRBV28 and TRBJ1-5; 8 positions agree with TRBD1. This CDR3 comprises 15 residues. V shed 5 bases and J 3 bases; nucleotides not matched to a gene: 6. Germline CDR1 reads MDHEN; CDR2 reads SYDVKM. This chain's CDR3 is CASSAGTGINQPQHF. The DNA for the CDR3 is TGTGCCAGCAGTGCTGGGACAGGCATCAATCAGCCCCAGCATTTT.

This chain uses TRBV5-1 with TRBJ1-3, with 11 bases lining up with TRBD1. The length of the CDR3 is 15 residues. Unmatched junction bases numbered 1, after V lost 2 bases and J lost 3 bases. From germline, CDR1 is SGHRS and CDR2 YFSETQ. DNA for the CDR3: TGCGCCAGCAGCTTCGGGACAGGGGGTGGAAACACCATATATTTT. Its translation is CASSFGTGGGNTIYF.

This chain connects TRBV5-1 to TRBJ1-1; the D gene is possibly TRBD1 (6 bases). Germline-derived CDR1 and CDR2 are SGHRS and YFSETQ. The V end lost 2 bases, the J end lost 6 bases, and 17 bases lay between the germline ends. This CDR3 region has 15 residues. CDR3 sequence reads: CASSLGGAAVAEAFF. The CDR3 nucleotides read TGCGCCAGCAGCTTAGGGGGGGCTGCTGTGGCTGAAGCTTTCTTT.